Below are 5 T cell receptor beta chains sequenced from a single sample in a study of blood T cell repertoires in COVID-19. Produced via immunoSEQ multiplex PCR; TCRdb's table is partial and in-frame only. The table shows about 440,000 clones, with around nine tenths occurring only once. Sequencing used peripheral blood. Every receptor here comes from a woman aged 25 to 39 with acute or convalescent COVID-19.

The chain carries TRBV18 and TRBJ2-5; no clear D. This CDR3 region has 13 residues. Trimming removed 8 bases from V and 5 bases from J, with 15 bases in between. Germline V gene data show CDR1 as KGHSH and CDR2 as LQKENI. CDR3 nucleotides: TGTGCCAGCGCTCCAGAAACGCGGGAGACCCAGTACTTC. Its protein product is CASAPETRETQYF. The complete variable domain, with remaining parts taken from reference TRBV18 and TRBJ2-5, reads NAGVMQNPRHLVRRRGQEARLRCSPMKGHSHVYWYRQLPEEGLKFMVYLQKENIIDESGMPKERFSAEFPKEGPSILRIQQVVRGDSAAYFCASAPETRETQYFGPGTRLLVL.

The rearrangement joins TRBV6-5 to TRBJ1-1; 9 bases are a match to TRBD1. CDR3 length: 14 amino acids. The V segment lost 5 bases and the J segment 0 bases; nucleotides outside the gene matches: 1. Germline V CDR1 and CDR2: MNHEY, SVGAGI. The CDR3, as DNA: TGTGCCAGCAGTCACAGGGGGCTGAACACTGAAGCTTTCTTT. It encodes CASSHRGLNTEAFF.

The V and J genes are TRBV23-1 and TRBJ1-4, with D possibly matching TRBD1 (5 bases). TRBV23-1 belongs to the ORF category, with a function that is uncertain. The CDR3 covers 17 residues. Trimming removed 5 bases at V and 8 bases at J, with 24 bases between. For the CDR3, the DNA is TGCGCCAGCAGTTATAAAACGATCAGGGTTTCGGCGGAAAAACTGTTTTTT. Protein sequence: CASSYKTIRVSAEKLFF.

The gene calls are TRBV30 and TRBJ1-2; tentative D call: TRBD1 (5 bases). V shed 4 bases and J shed 8 bases, with 17 bases lying between them. This CDR3 is built from 13 residues. Germline CDR1 reads GTSNPN; CDR2 reads SVGIG (reference sequence). In DNA, the CDR3 is TGTGCCTGGATGGGGGTTCAAGGAGGGGGCTACACCTTC. Protein product: CAWMGVQGGGYTF. Complete variable domain (other parts from reference TRBV30 and TRBJ1-2): SQTIHQWPATLVQPVGSPLSLECTVEGTSNPNLYWYRQAAGRGLQLLFYSVGIGQISSEVPQNLSASRPQDRQFILSSKKLLLSDSGFYLCAWMGVQGGGYTFGSGTRLTVV.

The rearrangement links TRBV2 to TRBJ2-7; D is uncertain. V lost 3 bases to trimming and J lost 3 bases, with 12 bases between them. From germline, CDR1 is SNHLY and CDR2 FYNNEI. CDR3 length: 14 amino acids. CDR3 sequence: CASSELDSLYEQYF. In nucleotides, the CDR3 is TGTGCCAGCAGTGAGTTAGATAGCCTCTACGAGCAGTACTTC. Full variable domain (missing parts from reference TRBV2 and TRBJ2-7): EPEVTQTPSHQVTQMGQEVILRCVPISNHLYFYWYRQILGQKVEFLVSFYNNEISEKSEIFDDQFSVERPDGSNFTLKIRSTKLEDSAMYFCASSELDSLYEQYFGPGTRLTVT.